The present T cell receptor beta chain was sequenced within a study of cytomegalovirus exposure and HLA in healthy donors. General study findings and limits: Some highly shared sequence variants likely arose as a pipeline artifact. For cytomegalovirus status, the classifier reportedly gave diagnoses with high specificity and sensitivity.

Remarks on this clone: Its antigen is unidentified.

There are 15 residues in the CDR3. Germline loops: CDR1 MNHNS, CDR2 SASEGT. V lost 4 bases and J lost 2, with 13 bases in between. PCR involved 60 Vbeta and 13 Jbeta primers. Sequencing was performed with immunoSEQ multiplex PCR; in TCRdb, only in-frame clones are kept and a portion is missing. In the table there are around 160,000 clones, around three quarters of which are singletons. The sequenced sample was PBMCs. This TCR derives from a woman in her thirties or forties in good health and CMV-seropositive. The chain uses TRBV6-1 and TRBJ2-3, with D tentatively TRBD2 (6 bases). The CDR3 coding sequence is TGTGCCAGCAGTGGCCAAGCGGGCACCACAGATACGCAGTATTTT. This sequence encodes CASSGQAGTTDTQYF.